The rows below give T cell receptor beta chains drawn from one sample of a study of T cell responses to AZD1222 COVID-19 vaccine. Profiled with immunoSEQ multiplex PCR; TCRdb holds only in-frame clones, not every one. The table includes some 69,000 clones, less than 85% detected once. The sample in question was peripheral blood, obtained 28 days after the second AZD1222 dose. Receptors originate from an adult who received the AZD1222 COVID-19 vaccine. CDR3s include the opening cysteine and the closing phenylalanine or tryptophan. A D gene is named only where the DNA matches it firmly. The size of a clone is reported for some rows only, either as once, few or many, or as a class for expanded clones.

NA | TRBJ1-2 | NA | TRBV19 | CASSISSIGFGSGYTF | TGTGCCAGTAGTATCTCGTCGATTGGCTTCGGATCGGGCTACACCTTC
NA | TRBJ2-1 | NA | TRBV15 | CATRGYGSLSYNEQFF | TGTGCCACCAGAGGTTACGGATCCCTCTCCTACAATGAGCAGTTCTTC
TRBD1 | TRBJ2-3 | NA | TRBV29-1 | CGVETGQGTDTQYF | TGCGGCGTTGAAACCGGACAGGGGACAGATACGCAGTATTTT
NA | TRBJ2-5 | few | TRBV5-6 | CASSLSTRWETQYF | TGTGCCAGCAGCTTGTCTACTCGGTGGGAGACCCAGTACTTC
NA | TRBJ2-5 | once | TRBV4-1 | CASSQESRASGTQYF | TGCGCCAGCAGCCAAGAATCCAGGGCAAGTGGGACCCAGTACTTC
NA | TRBJ2-1 | once | TRBV4-2 | CASSQEGLLVNNEQFF | TGTGCCAGCAGCCAAGAAGGTCTGTTGGTGAACAATGAGCAGTTCTTC
TRBD1 | TRBJ1-2 | NA | TRBV5-1 | CASSPGGGLDYGYTF | TGCGCCAGCAGCCCAGGGGGTGGCTTGGACTATGGCTACACCTTC
NA | TRBJ1-2 | NA | TRBV5-1 | CASSLERGPRNGYTF | TGCGCCAGCAGCTTGGAAAGGGGCCCGCGGAATGGCTACACCTTC
NA | TRBJ1-5 | NA | TRBV12-3/TRBV12-4 | CASSFFNQPQHF | TGTGCCAGCAGTTTTTTTAATCAGCCCCAGCATTTT
NA | TRBJ1-1 | NA | TRBV18 | CASAPETNTEAFF | TGTGCCAGCGCGCCCGAGACGAACACTGAAGCTTTCTTT
TRBD1 | TRBJ2-2 | NA | TRBV7-9 | CASSLQGDTGELFF | TGTGCCAGCAGCTTACAGGGGGACACCGGGGAGCTGTTTTTT
TRBD1 | TRBJ1-2 | few | TRBV6-4 | CASSDSGQGGYTF | TGTGCCAGCAGTGACTCGGGACAGGGTGGCTACACCTTC
NA | TRBJ1-2 | NA | TRBV5-4 | CASSSYGANYGYTF | TGTGCCAGCAGCTCATATGGGGCAAACTATGGCTACACCTTC
TRBD1 | TRBJ1-2 | few | TRBV5-1 | CASSPRGQGYDGYTF | TGCGCCAGCAGCCCGAGGGGACAGGGCTATGATGGCTACACCTTC
NA | TRBJ1-5 | NA | TRBV6-5 | CASSDSDNQPQHF | TGTGCCAGCAGTGACTCTGATAATCAGCCCCAGCATTTT
NA | TRBJ2-7 | NA | TRBV10-2 | CASSDYKDLYEQYF | TGCGCCAGCAGTGACTACAAGGATCTCTACGAGCAGTACTTC
NA | TRBJ1-1 | once | TRBV3-1/TRBV3-2 | CASSREASNTEAFF | TGTGCCAGCAGTCGGGAGGCTTCGAACACTGAAGCTTTCTTT
NA | TRBJ1-1 | NA | TRBV6-5 | CASSLTVGVTEAFF | TGTGCCAGCAGTTTAACTGTGGGAGTCACTGAAGCTTTCTTT
NA | TRBJ2-7 | NA | TRBV5-5 | CASSLDGVRSYEQYF | TGTGCCAGCAGCTTGGATGGAGTACGGTCCTACGAGCAGTACTTC
NA | TRBJ2-2 | NA | TRBV30 | CAWNPQWSTGELFF | TGTGCCTGGAATCCCCAATGGAGCACCGGGGAGCTGTTTTTT
TRBD2 | TRBJ2-2 | NA | TRBV5-1 | CASSPSGRANTGELFF | TGCGCCAGCAGCCCTAGCGGGAGAGCGAACACCGGGGAGCTGTTTTTT
TRBD1 | TRBJ1-1 | NA | TRBV5-1 | CASSRPGQGVAEAFF | TGCGCCAGCAGCCGCCCGGGACAGGGGGTGGCAGAAGCTTTCTTT
NA | TRBJ1-1 | NA | TRBV19 | CASSPLPGNTEAFF | TGTGCCAGTAGCCCCCTGCCGGGGAACACTGAAGCTTTCTTT
TRBD1 | TRBJ2-1 | NA | TRBV5-8 | CASSGNRGRNEQFF | TGTGCCAGCAGCGGAAACAGGGGGCGTAATGAGCAGTTCTTC